This T cell receptor (beta chain) comes out of a study of T cell responses to AZD1222 COVID-19 vaccine. Overall study findings and caveats: Close to half of all spike-specific TCRs reportedly target regions of the variants that are unmutated.

A remark on this clone: The antigen remains undetermined.

The CDR3 extends over 13 amino acids. V lost 5 bases and J lost 2, with 10 bases in between. Profiling relied on immunoSEQ multiplex PCR, and the TCRdb table lists in-frame clones only, not all of them. The sample carries some 60,000 clones, about 83% recorded once. The sample was peripheral blood, taken 28 days after the second AZD1222 dose. This chain uses TRBV12-3 or TRBV12-4 with TRBJ2-7, with D unclear. The source is an adult who received the AZD1222 COVID-19 vaccine. The CDR3 reads CASSLTTTYEQYF. Here the CDR3 DNA reads TGTGCCAGCAGTCTAACAACTACCTACGAGCAGTACTTC.